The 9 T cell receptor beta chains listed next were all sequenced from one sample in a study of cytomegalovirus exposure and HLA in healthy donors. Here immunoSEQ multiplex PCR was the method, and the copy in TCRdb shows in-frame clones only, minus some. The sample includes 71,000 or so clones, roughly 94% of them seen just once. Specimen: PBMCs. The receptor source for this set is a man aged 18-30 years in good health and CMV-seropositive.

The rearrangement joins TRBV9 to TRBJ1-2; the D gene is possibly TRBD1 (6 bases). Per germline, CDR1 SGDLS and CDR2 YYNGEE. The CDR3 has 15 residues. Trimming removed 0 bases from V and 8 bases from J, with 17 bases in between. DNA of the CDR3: TGTGCCAGCAGCGTAGCCAGGACAGCCTCAGGAGGCTACACCTTC. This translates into CASSVARTASGGYTF.

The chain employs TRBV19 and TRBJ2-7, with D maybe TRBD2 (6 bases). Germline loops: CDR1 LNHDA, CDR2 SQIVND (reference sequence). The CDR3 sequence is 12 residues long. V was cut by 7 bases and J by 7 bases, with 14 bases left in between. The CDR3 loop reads CASNNRGREQYF. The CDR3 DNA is TGTGCCAGTAACAACCGGGGGAGGGAGCAGTACTTC.

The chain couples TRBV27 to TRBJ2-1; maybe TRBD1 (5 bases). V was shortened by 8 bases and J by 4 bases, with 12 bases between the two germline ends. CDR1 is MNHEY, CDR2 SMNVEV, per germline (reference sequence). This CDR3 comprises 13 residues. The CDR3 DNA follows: TGTGCCAGCGCCCGGGCAGGGTACAATGAGCAGTTCTTC. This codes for CASARAGYNEQFF.

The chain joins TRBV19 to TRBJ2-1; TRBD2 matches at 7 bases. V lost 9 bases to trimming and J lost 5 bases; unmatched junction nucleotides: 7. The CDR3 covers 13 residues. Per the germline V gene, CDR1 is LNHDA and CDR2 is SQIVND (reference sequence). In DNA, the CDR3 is TGTGCCAGCCAACTAGCGTCCCACAATGAGCAGTTCTTC. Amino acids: CASQLASHNEQFF.

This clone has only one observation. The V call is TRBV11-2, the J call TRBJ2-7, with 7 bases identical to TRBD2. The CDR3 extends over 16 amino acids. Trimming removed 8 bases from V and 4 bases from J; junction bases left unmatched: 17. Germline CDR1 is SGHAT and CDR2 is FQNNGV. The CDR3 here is CASSRWGRTRPYEQYF. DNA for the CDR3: TGTGCCAGCTCCCGGTGGGGACGGACTAGGCCTTACGAGCAGTACTTC.

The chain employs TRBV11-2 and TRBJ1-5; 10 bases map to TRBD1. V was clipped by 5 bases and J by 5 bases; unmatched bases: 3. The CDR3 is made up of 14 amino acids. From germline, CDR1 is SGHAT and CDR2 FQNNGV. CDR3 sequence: CASSMGQGYQPQHF. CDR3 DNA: TGTGCCAGCAGCATGGGACAGGGGTATCAGCCCCAGCATTTT.

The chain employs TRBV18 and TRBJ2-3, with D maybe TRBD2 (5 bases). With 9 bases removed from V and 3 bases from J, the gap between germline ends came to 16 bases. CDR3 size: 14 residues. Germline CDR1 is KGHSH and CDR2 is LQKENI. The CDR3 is CASRPAGFTDTQYF. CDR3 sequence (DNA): TGTGCCAGTCGCCCTGCGGGTTTTACAGATACGCAGTATTTT.

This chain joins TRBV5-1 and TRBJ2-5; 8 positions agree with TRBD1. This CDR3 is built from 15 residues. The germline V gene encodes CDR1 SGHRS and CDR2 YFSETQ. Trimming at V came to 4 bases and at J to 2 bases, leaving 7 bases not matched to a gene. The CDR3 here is CASSRGQGGQETQYF. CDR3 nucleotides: TGCGCCAGCAGCCGTGGACAGGGAGGACAAGAGACCCAGTACTTC.

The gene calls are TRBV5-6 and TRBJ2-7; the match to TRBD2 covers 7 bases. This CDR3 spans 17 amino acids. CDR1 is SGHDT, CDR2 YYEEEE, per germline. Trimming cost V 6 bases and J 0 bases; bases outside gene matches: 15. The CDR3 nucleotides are TGTGCCAGCACCTCAGTTTGGCGGGAGACCCTCTCCTACGAGCAGTACTTC. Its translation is CASTSVWRETLSYEQYF.